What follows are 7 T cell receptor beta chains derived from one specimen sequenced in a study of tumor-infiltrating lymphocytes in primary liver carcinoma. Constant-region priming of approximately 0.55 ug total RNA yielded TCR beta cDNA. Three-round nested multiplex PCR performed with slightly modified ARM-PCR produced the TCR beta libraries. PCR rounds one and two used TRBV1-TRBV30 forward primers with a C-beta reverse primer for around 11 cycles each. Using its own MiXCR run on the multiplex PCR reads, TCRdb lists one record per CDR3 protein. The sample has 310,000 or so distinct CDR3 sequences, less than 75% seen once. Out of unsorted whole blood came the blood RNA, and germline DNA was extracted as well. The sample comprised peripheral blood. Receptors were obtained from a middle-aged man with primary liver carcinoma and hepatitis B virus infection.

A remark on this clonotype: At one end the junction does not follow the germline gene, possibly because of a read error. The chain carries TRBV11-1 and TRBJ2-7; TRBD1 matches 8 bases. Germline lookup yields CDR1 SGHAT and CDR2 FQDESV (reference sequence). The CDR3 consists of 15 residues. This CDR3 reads CVSSFYQDREHEQYF. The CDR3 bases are TGTGTCAGCAGCTTTTACCAGGACAGGGAACACGAGCAGTACTTC.

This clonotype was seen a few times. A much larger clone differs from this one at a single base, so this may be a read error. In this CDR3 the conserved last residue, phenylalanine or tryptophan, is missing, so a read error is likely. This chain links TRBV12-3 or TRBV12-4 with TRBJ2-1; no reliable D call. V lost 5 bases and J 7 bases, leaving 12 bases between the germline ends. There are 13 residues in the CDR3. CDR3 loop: CASSNPGSNEQFC. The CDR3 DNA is TGTGCCAGCAGTAACCCCGGTTCAAATGAGCAGTTCTGC.

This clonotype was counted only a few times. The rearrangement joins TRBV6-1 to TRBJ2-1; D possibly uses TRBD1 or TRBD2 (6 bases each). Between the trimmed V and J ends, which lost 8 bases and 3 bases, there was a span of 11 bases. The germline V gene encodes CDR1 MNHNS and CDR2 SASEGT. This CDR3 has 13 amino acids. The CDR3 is CASGEDSYNEQFF. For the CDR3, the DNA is TGTGCCAGCGGGGAGGACAGCTACAATGAGCAGTTCTTC.

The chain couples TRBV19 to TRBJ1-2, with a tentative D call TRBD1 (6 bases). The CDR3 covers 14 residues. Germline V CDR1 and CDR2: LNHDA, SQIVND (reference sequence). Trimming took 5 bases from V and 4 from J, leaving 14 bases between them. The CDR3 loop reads CASSFRDTGYGYTF. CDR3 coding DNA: TGTGCCAGTAGTTTCCGGGACACGGGCTATGGCTACACCTTC.

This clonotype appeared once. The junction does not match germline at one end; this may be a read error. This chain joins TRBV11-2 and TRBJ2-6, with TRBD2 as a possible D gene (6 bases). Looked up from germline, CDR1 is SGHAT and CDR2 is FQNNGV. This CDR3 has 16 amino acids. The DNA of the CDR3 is TGTGCCAGCAGTCCCCTGGGGGGATCTGGGACCAACCTCCTGACTTTC. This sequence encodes CASSPLGGSGTNLLTF. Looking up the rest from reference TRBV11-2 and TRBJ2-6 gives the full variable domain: EAGVAQSPRYKIIEKRQSVAFWCNPISGHATLYWYQQILGQGPKLLIQFQNNGVVDDSQLPKDRFSAERLKGVDSTLKIQPAKLEDSAVYLCASSPLGGSGTNLLTFGAGSRLTVL.

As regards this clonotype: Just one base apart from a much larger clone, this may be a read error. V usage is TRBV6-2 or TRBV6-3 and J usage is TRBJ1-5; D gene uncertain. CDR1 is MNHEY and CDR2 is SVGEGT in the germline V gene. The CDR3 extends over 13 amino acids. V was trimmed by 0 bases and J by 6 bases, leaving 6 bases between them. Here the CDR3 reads CASSYSTVQPQHF. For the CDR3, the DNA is TGTGCCAGCAGTTACTCGACTGTTCAGCCCCAGCATTTT.

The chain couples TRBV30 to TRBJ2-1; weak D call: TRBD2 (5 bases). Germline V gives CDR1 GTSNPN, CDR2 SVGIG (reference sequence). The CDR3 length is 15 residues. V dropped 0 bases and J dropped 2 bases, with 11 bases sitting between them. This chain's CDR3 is CAWSVVGSPYNEQFF. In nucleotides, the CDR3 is TGTGCCTGGAGTGTAGTTGGGAGCCCCTACAATGAGCAGTTCTTC. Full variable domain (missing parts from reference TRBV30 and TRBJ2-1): SQTIHQWPATLVQPVGSPLSLECTVEGTSNPNLYWYRQAAGRGLQLLFYSVGIGQISSEVPQNLSASRPQDRQFILSSKKLLLSDSGFYLCAWSVVGSPYNEQFFGPGTRLTVL.